What follows are 23 T cell receptor beta chains derived from one specimen sequenced in a study of blood T cell repertoires in COVID-19. The protocol was immunoSEQ multiplex PCR, while the TCRdb copy is restricted to in-frame clones and leaves out a portion. The sample has roughly 140,000 clones, roughly 76% seen once; the top ten hold roughly 8.3%. Sequencing was performed on peripheral blood. The receptors come from a human donor with acute or convalescent COVID-19. The donor label of this sample is uncertain.

The chain employs TRBV7-3 and TRBJ2-3; TRBD1 is a possible D gene (6 bases). The CDR3 has 14 amino acids. Trimming stripped 5 bases from V and 4 bases from J, with 13 bases between. The germline gives CDR1 SGHTA, CDR2 FQGTGA. CDR3 sequence reads: CASSPKTGPDTQYF. The CDR3 nucleotides are TGTGCCAGCAGCCCGAAAACAGGGCCAGATACGCAGTATTTT.

J is TRBJ1-5 and V is TRBV15; D remains unclear. This CDR3 is built from 17 residues. Between the trimmed V and J ends, which lost 2 bases and 2 bases, there was a span of 16 bases. Per germline, CDR1 LNHNV and CDR2 YYDKDF (reference sequence). DNA of the CDR3: TGTGCCACCAGCAGACGTCTCCTTGGCAGTGGCAATCAGCCCCAGCATTTT. Translating gives CATSRRLLGSGNQPQHF.

This clone was seen a handful of times. This chain uses TRBV9 with TRBJ1-2; no definite D call. Germline assignment: CDR1 SGDLS and CDR2 YYNGEE. Trimming pared 2 bases from V and 5 bases from J, leaving 7 bases between. The CDR3 has 12 amino acids. CDR3 sequence reads: CASSVSSYGYTF. CDR3 DNA sequence: TGTGCCAGCAGCGTGTCCTCGTATGGCTACACCTTC.

V usage is TRBV25-1 and J usage is TRBJ2-3; 10 bases are shared with TRBD2. With V trimmed by 4 bases and J by 1 base, 5 bases remained unmatched. In germline, CDR1 is MGHDK, CDR2 SYGVNS. The CDR3 has 16 amino acids. DNA of the CDR3: TGTGCCAGCAGTGCGTTGCTAGCGGGGGGCACAGATACGCAGTATTTT. Translated: CASSALLAGGTDTQYF.

The chain uses TRBV4-2 and TRBJ2-1, with 8 bases that match TRBD1. CDR1 is LGHNA and CDR2 is YNFKEQ in the germline V gene. The V and J ends lost 1 base and 10 bases, in that order; junction bases with no gene match: 9. The CDR3 sequence is 15 residues long. The CDR3, as DNA: TGTGCCAGCAGCCAAGCACAAGGACAGGGCGGCGAGCAGTTCTTC. As protein: CASSQAQGQGGEQFF.

The chain links TRBV7-6 to TRBJ2-1; TRBD2 might be the D (7 bases). Germline CDR1 is SGHVS and CDR2 is FNYEAQ. CDR3 length: 16 residues. Trimming took 5 bases from V and 0 from J, leaving 14 bases between them. The CDR3 DNA reads as TGTGCCAGCAGCCCGGCGGGGGCCAGCTCCTACAATGAGCAGTTCTTC. Residues: CASSPAGASSYNEQFF.

V is TRBV11-2 and J is TRBJ2-2, with D maybe TRBD1 (5 bases). Germline V gives CDR1 SGHAT, CDR2 FQNNGV. Deletions cut 0 bases from V and 4 bases from J, with 9 bases between. The CDR3 spans 15 residues. CDR3 residues: CASSLDGRVTGELFF. The CDR3 bases are TGTGCCAGCAGCTTAGATGGCAGGGTCACCGGGGAGCTGTTTTTT.

J is TRBJ1-2 and V is TRBV18; tentative D call: TRBD1 (6 bases). The CDR3 has 14 amino acids. Trimming took off 6 bases at V and 3 bases at J, with 14 bases between the two ends. CDR1 and CDR2 (germline): KGHSH, LQKENI. The CDR3 protein is CASSPSAGDYGYTF. CDR3 DNA sequence: TGTGCCAGCTCCCCATCAGCAGGGGACTATGGCTACACCTTC. Using reference TRBV18 and TRBJ1-2 for the parts outside the CDR3, the full variable domain is NAGVMQNPRHLVRRRGQEARLRCSPMKGHSHVYWYRQLPEEGLKFMVYLQKENIIDESGMPKERFSAEFPKEGPSILRIQQVVRGDSAAYFCASSPSAGDYGYTFGSGTRLTVV.

The V call is TRBV24-1, the J call TRBJ1-5; 10 nucleotides align to TRBD1. CDR1 is KGHDR and CDR2 is SFDVKD in the germline V gene. This CDR3 is 16 amino acids long. V trimming: 3 bases; J trimming: 6 bases; junction bases outside the gene matches: 7. CDR3 region: CATSDGDRGNFQPQHF. CDR3 DNA sequence: TGTGCCACCAGTGATGGGGACAGGGGCAATTTTCAGCCCCAGCATTTT.

The chain links TRBV5-4 to TRBJ2-5; possible D gene TRBD2, 6 bases. This CDR3 is 15 amino acids long. Deletions cut 1 base from V and 2 bases from J, with 12 bases between. Per the germline V gene, CDR1 is SGHNT and CDR2 is YYREEE (reference sequence). DNA for the CDR3: TGTGCCAGCAGCTTGATCCGGGGGAATCAAGAGACCCAGTACTTC. Translating it yields CASSLIRGNQETQYF. Variable domain in full (rest from reference TRBV5-4 and TRBJ2-5): ETGVTQSPTHLIKTRGQQVTLRCSSQSGHNTVSWYQQALGQGPQFIFQYYREEENGRGNFPPRFSGLQFPNYSSELNVNALELDDSALYLCASSLIRGNQETQYFGPGTRLLVL.

The chain links TRBV27 to TRBJ1-4, with D possibly TRBD1 on 5 matching bases. The CDR3 spans 13 residues. CDR1 MNHEY and CDR2 SMNVEV come from the germline V gene (reference sequence). Trimming removed 4 bases from V and 6 bases from J, with 9 bases in between. CDR3 bases: TGTGCCAGCAGTTCCCTGACAGATGAAAAACTGTTTTTT. Amino acid sequence: CASSSLTDEKLFF.

The chain has TRBV6-5 and TRBJ1-3; a weak D match, TRBD1 (6 bases). The CDR3 is 13 amino acids. V dropped 1 base and J dropped 10 bases, with 11 bases sitting between them. Germline CDR1 and CDR2: MNHEY and SVGAGI. CDR3 sequence reads: CASSYWPGDTIYF. CDR3 nucleotides: TGTGCCAGCAGTTACTGGCCAGGGGATACCATATATTTT.

CDR3 sequence reads: CASSVWDSNSPLHF. The CDR3 DNA reads as TGTGCCAGCAGTGTTTGGGACTCTAATTCACCCCTCCACTTT. The V gene is TRBV2, the J gene TRBJ1-6; D is perhaps TRBD1 (5 bases). The V end was cut by 4 bases, the J end by 6 bases, with 10 bases between. CDR1 is SNHLY, CDR2 FYNNEI, per germline. The CDR3 runs 14 residues.

This rearrangement joins TRBV9 to TRBJ1-6; D is uncertain. Trimming stripped 3 bases from V and 5 bases from J, with 12 bases between. The CDR3 sequence is 15 residues long. The germline CDR1 and CDR2 sequences are SGDLS and YYNGEE. The DNA for the CDR3 is TGTGCCAGCAGCGCGCTTCCCGGGGATAATTCACCCCTCCACTTT. Its protein is CASSALPGDNSPLHF.

The chain has TRBV19 and TRBJ1-1; no clear D gene. V was shortened by 5 bases and J by 1 base, with 14 bases between the two germline ends. The CDR3 is made up of 15 amino acids. Germline V lookup: CDR1 LNHDA, CDR2 SQIVND (reference sequence). The CDR3 bases are TGTGCCAGTAGTTCCGGTCCAGGTCGGAACACTGAAGCTTTCTTT. This gives the protein CASSSGPGRNTEAFF. Full variable domain (rest looked up from reference TRBV19 and TRBJ1-1): DGGITQSPKYLFRKEGQNVTLSCEQNLNHDAMYWYRQDPGQGLRLIYYSQIVNDFQKGDIAEGYSVSREKKESFPLTVTSAQKNPTAFYLCASSSGPGRNTEAFFGQGTRLTVV.

The chain uses TRBV29-1 and TRBJ1-2, with D maybe TRBD1 (5 bases). Germline CDR1 SQVTM, CDR2 ANQGSEA. The CDR3 is made up of 8 amino acids. The V and J ends lost 5 bases and 12 bases respectively, with 7 bases between them. CDR3 residues: CSVSGNTF. CDR3 bases: TGCAGCGTTTCAGGGAACACCTTC.

CDR3 nucleotide sequence: TGTGCCAGCCGAATTGGGGGGGCAGATACGCAGTATTTT. Its protein product is CASRIGGADTQYF. The chain joins TRBV5-4 to TRBJ2-3; 7 bases match TRBD2. Germline-derived CDR1 and CDR2 are SGHNT and YYREEE (reference sequence). The ends lost 7 bases at V and 4 bases at J; junction bases unmatched: 6. The CDR3 sequence is 13 residues long.

This chain uses TRBV5-1 with TRBJ2-2, with TRBD1 identical over 7 bases. Germline V CDR1 and CDR2: SGHRS, YFSETQ. This CDR3 is 14 amino acids long. The J segment lost 6 bases and the V segment lost 4 bases, leaving 6 bases of the junction unmatched. The CDR3 here is CASSEQGNAGELFF. The CDR3 DNA follows: TGCGCCAGCAGCGAACAGGGGAATGCCGGGGAGCTGTTTTTT.

The CDR3 DNA sequence: TGTGCCAGCAGCGGACAGCTCATGAACACTGAAGCTTTCTTT. Translating gives CASSGQLMNTEAFF. V gene TRBV2 combines with J gene TRBJ1-1; D might be TRBD1 (6 bases). Germline values: CDR1 SNHLY, CDR2 FYNNEI. This CDR3 contains 14 residues. V shed 6 bases and J shed 0 bases, with 11 bases lying between them.

The chain couples TRBV30 to TRBJ1-4, with TRBD1 as a possible D gene (5 bases). Trimming removed 5 bases from V and 0 bases from J, with 10 bases in between. The CDR3 is 14 amino acids. Germline assignment: CDR1 GTSNPN and CDR2 SVGIG (reference sequence). CDR3 amino acids: CAWGGAATNEKLFF. The CDR3 DNA reads TGTGCCTGGGGTGGGGCTGCAACTAATGAAAAACTGTTTTTT.

The chain couples TRBV3-1 (or the pseudogene TRBV3-2) to TRBJ2-6; D gene uncertain. With 1 base removed from V and 0 bases from J, the gap between germline ends came to 7 bases. There are 16 residues in the CDR3. CDR1 and CDR2 from the germline V gene are LGHDT and YNNKEL (reference sequence). Written as DNA, the CDR3 is TGTGCCAGCAGCCAAGTATTTAGCTCTGGGGCCAACGTCCTGACTTTC. Amino acid sequence: CASSQVFSSGANVLTF.

This clone was picked up a small number of times. The rearrangement links TRBV29-1 to TRBJ2-1; 9 nucleotides line up with TRBD1. The germline V gene encodes CDR1 SQVTM and CDR2 ANQGSEA. The trim removed 7 bases at V and 6 bases at J, leaving 10 bases unmatched. The CDR3 sequence is 14 residues long. CDR3 protein: CSARGQGLGNEQFF. In DNA, the CDR3 is TGCAGCGCCCGAGGACAGGGGCTCGGCAATGAGCAGTTCTTC.

V gene TRBV2 combines with J gene TRBJ2-3, with D perhaps matching TRBD2 (6 bases). The germline V and J ends were trimmed by 8 bases and 3 bases, with 18 bases remaining between them. Looked up from germline, CDR1 is SNHLY and CDR2 is FYNNEI. This CDR3 is built from 15 residues. CDR3 sequence: CASSGRNGGTDTQYF. The DNA of the CDR3 is TGTGCCAGCTCAGGGAGGAACGGAGGGACAGATACGCAGTATTTT.